The clone carrying this TCR beta chain came up a few times. Its target is unknown. Primed by a sample-barcoded 5' primer and a J-beta primer mix, a second PCR proceeded for about 6 to 12 cycles. Each CDR3 protein is one row after TCRdb ran MiXCR on the 5' RACE reads. The top ten clones hold more than 4% of a sample with roughly 1.5 million distinct CDR3 sequences, about 42% of them seen once. The CDR3 runs 14 residues. V lost 3 bases to trimming and J lost 3 bases, with 12 bases between them. This sample was included in a study of blood T cells in healthy people across ages. Findings and limits, study-wide: Because sorting was not performed, PBMCs prevented conclusive naive versus antigen-experienced comparison.

Samples each had at least 5.5 micrograms of total RNA extracted. This sequence was found in a woman aged 18-29 years in good health. Material: blood. The chain has TRBV12-3 or TRBV12-4 and TRBJ2-7; D might be TRBD1 or TRBD2, each matching 7 bases. CDR3 region: CASSLAGGVYEQYF. CDR3 nucleotides: TGTGCCAGCAGTTTGGCAGGGGGGGTCTACGAGCAGTACTTC.